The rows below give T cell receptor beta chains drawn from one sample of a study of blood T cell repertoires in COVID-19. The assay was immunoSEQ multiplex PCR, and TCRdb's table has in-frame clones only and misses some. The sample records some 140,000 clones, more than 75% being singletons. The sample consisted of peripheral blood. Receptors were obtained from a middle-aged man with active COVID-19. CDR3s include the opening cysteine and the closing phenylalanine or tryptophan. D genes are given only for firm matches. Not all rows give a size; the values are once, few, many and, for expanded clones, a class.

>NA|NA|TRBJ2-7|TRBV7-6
CASSPASGEQYF
TGTGCCAGCAGCCCAGCCTCGGGAGAGCAGTACTTC
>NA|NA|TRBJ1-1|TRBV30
CAWSPPPGDDTEAFF
TGTGCCTGGAGTCCTCCACCGGGGGACGACACTGAAGCTTTCTTT
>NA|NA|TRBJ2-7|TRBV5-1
CASSSQDVGDQEQYF
TGCGCCAGCAGCTCCCAGGACGTCGGGGATCAGGAGCAGTACTTC
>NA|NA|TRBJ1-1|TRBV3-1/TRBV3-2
CASSQEEGRTEAFF
TGTGCCAGCAGCCAAGAGGAGGGGCGCACTGAAGCTTTCTTT
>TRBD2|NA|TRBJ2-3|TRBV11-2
CASSLGQRGGPDTQYF
TGTGCCAGCAGCTTAGGCCAGCGGGGGGGCCCAGATACGCAGTATTTT
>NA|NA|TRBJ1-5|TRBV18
CASSPAPPSNQPQHF
TGTGCCAGCTCACCGGCTCCGCCTAGCAATCAGCCCCAGCATTTT
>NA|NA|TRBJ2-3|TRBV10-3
CAISDGDSTDTQYF
TGTGCCATCAGTGACGGTGATAGCACAGATACGCAGTATTTT
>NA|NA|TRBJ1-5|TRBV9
CASSVGIQDGQPQHF
TGTGCCAGCAGCGTAGGCATACAGGACGGTCAGCCCCAGCATTTT
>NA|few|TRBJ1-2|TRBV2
CASSPGNYGYTF
TGTGCCAGCAGTCCCGGGAACTATGGCTACACCTTC
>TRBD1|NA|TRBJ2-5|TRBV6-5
CATTGGETQYF
TGTGCCACCACAGGGGGCGAGACCCAGTACTTC
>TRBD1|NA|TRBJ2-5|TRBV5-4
CASNRDRGQETQYF
TGTGCCAGCAACCGGGACAGGGGCCAAGAGACCCAGTACTTC
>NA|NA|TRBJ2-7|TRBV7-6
CASSLGQVGSYEQYF
TGTGCCAGCAGCTTAGGACAGGTCGGTTCCTACGAGCAGTACTTC
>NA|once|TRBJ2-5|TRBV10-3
CAISDGLDQETQYF
TGTGCCATCAGTGACGGGTTAGACCAAGAGACCCAGTACTTC
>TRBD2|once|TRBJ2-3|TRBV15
CATSTGSGGAADTQYF
TGTGCCACCAGCACTGGAAGCGGGGGGGCCGCAGATACGCAGTATTTT
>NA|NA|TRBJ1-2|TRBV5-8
CASSLQGYGYTF
TGTGCCAGCAGCTTACAGGGCTATGGCTACACCTTC
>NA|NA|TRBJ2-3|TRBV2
CASSESPGSTDTQYF
TGTGCCAGCAGTGAAAGCCCAGGGAGCACAGATACGCAGTATTTT
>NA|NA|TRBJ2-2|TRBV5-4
CASSSRSRERNTGELFF
TGTGCCAGCAGCTCCCGATCCAGGGAACGGAACACCGGGGAGCTGTTTTTT
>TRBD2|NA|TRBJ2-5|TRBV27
CASSLLPSGGGETQYF
TGTGCCAGCAGTTTATTGCCTAGCGGGGGTGGGGAGACCCAGTACTTC
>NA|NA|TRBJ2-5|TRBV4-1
CASSQEGGETQYF
TGCGCCAGCAGCCAAGAAGGGGGAGAGACCCAGTACTTC
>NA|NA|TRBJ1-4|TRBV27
CASRQSGFGKLFF
TGTGCCAGCAGACAATCGGGATTTGGAAAACTGTTTTTT
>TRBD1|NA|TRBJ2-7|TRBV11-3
CASSPGETGAEQYF
TGTGCCAGCAGCCCGGGTGAGACAGGGGCCGAGCAGTACTTC
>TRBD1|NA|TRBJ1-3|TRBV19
CASQIGGFGNTIYF
TGTGCCAGCCAAATAGGGGGCTTCGGCAACACCATATATTTT
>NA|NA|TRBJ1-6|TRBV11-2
CASSLGGDSPLHF
TGTGCCAGCAGCTTAGGGGGGGATTCACCCCTCCACTTT
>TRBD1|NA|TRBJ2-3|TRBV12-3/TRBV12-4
CASRGTGRDTQYF
TGTGCCAGCAGGGGGACAGGGCGAGATACGCAGTATTTT
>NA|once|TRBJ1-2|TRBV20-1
CSASGGTYYGYTF
TGCAGTGCTAGTGGCGGGACTTACTATGGCTACACCTTC
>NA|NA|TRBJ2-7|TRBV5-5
CASSLTGDYEQYF
TGTGCCAGCAGCTTGACGGGGGACTACGAGCAGTACTTC
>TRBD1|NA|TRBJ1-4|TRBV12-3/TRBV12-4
CASRRDRGEKLFF
TGTGCCAGCCGCCGGGACAGGGGGGAAAAACTGTTTTTT
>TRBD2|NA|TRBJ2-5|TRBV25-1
CASSPSGGATETQYF
TGTGCCAGCAGTCCTAGCGGGGGGGCCACGGAGACCCAGTACTTC
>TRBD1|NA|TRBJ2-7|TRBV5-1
CASSPATGDYEQYF
TGCGCCAGCAGCCCCGCCACAGGGGATTACGAGCAGTACTTC
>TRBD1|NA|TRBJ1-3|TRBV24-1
CATSDFTGVAGNTIYF
TGTGCCACCAGTGATTTTACAGGGGTGGCCGGAAACACCATATATTTT
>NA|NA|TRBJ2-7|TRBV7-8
CASSYTGIAYEQYF
TGTGCCAGCAGCTATACAGGGATCGCCTACGAGCAGTACTTC
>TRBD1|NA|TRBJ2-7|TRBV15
CATSRGRGHSYEQYF
TGTGCCACCAGCAGAGGCAGGGGGCACTCCTACGAGCAGTACTTC
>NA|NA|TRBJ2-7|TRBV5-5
CASSLRDSPPEQYF
TGTGCCAGCAGCTTAAGGGACTCCCCCCCCGAGCAGTACTTC
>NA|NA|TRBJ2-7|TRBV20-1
CSANSGHEQYF
TGCAGTGCTAACAGCGGACACGAGCAGTACTTC
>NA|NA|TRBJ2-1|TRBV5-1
CASSLGSGSYNEQFF
TGCGCCAGCAGCTTGGGGTCGGGAAGCTACAATGAGCAGTTCTTC
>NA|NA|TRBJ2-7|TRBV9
CASSEKQFNYEQYF
TGTGCCAGCAGCGAGAAACAGTTCAACTACGAGCAGTACTTC
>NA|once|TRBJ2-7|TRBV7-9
CASSFPNTGRGPHEQYF
TGTGCCAGCAGCTTCCCCAACACAGGGCGGGGGCCCCACGAGCAGTACTTC
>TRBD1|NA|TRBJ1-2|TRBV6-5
CASSHGTGGGYTF
TGTGCCAGCAGTCACGGGACAGGGGGAGGCTACACCTTC
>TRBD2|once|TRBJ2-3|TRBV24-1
CATSDMTGLLYF
TGTGCCACCAGTGATATGACGGGACTACTGTATTTT
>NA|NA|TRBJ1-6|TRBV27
CASSLSSGGYNSPLHF
TGTGCCAGCAGTTTATCGAGTGGTGGCTATAATTCACCCCTCCACTTT
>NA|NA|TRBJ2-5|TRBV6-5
CASSYSGRGGQYF
TGTGCCAGCAGTTACTCGGGGAGAGGGGGCCAGTACTTC
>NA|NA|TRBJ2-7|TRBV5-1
CASSFLYEQYF
TGCGCCAGCAGCTTCTTATACGAGCAGTACTTC
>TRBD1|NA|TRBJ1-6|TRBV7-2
CASSPGQGRNSPLHF
TGTGCCAGCAGCCCGGGACAGGGGAGGAATTCACCCCTCCACTTT
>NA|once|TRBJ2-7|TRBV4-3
CASSQDSPYEQYF
TGCGCCAGCAGCCAAGATAGTCCCTACGAGCAGTACTTC
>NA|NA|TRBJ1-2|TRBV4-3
CASSQGGGNYGYTF
TGCGCCAGCAGCCAAGGAGGCGGGAACTATGGCTACACCTTC
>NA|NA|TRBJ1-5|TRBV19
CASSSQGGQPQHF
TGTGCCAGTAGTTCCCAGGGCGGTCAGCCCCAGCATTTT
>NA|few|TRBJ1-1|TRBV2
CASILGRGDTEAFF
NA
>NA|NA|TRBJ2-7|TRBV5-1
CASPGRRLQYEQYF
TGCGCCAGCCCCGGCCGTAGACTCCAATACGAGCAGTACTTC
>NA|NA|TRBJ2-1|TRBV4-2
CASSQDTRGTYNEQFF
TGTGCCAGCAGCCAAGATACGCGGGGAACCTACAATGAGCAGTTCTTC
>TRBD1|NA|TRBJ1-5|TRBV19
CASSIGTGVGPQHF
TGTGCCAGTAGTATTGGGACAGGGGTGGGGCCCCAGCATTTT